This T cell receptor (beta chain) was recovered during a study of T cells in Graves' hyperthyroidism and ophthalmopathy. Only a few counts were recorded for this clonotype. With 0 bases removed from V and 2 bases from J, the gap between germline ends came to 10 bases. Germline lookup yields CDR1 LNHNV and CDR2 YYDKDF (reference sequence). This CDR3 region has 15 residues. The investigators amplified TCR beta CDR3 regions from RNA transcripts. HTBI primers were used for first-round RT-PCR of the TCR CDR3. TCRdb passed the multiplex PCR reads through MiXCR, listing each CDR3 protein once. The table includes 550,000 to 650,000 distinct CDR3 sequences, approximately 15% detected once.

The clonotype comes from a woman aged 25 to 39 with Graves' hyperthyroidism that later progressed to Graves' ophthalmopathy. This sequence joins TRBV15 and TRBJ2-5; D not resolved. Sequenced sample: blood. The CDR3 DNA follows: TGTGCCACCAGCAGAGACACCGGACGGCAAGAGACCCAGTACTTC. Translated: CATSRDTGRQETQYF.